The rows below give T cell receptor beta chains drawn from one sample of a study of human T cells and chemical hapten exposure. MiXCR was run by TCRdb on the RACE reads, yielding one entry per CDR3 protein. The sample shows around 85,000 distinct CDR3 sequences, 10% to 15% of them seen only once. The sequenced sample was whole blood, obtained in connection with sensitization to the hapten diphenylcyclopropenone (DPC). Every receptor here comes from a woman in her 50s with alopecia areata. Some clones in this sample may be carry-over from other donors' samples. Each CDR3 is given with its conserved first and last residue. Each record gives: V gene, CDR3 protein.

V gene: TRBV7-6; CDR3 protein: CASSLNSGQGAKETQYF
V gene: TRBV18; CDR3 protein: CASAVHGGIYTDTQYF
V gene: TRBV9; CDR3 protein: CATSVGEAGLTGELFF
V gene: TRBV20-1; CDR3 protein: CSARLRASGTTDTQYF
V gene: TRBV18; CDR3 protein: CASSGNYEKLFF
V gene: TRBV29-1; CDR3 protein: CSVIGLAGRNEQFF
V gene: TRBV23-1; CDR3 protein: CASSQSTPYFLVSLTDTQYF
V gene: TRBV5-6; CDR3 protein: CASSLFAEQYF
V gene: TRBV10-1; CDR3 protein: CASSEGDSPLHF
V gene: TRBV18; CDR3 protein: CASSPDRNYGYTF
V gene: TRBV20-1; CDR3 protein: CSASVGSFNQPQHF
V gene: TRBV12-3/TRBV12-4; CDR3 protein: CASSLASYQPQHF
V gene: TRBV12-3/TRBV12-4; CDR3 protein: CASSVPGQWSTQHF
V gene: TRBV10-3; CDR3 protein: CAIRLTGIDGYTF
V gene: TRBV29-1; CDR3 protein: CSVRTSVDEQYF
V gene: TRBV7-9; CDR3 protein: CASSKDRPPRYEQYF
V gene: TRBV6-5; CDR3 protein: CASSTGANEQFF
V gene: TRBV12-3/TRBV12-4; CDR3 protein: CASSLAGVNNEQFF
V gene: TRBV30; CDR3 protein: CDWGGLPGAFF
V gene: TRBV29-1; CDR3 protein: CSVARVPYTEAFF
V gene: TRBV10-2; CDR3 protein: CASSSGTRTWNEQFF
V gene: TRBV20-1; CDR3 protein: CSANPGQGDYGYTF
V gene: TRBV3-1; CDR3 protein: CASSHSGDAQPQHF
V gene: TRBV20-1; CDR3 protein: CSAPTGGTDTQYF
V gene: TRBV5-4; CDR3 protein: CASSLDRRDYGYTF
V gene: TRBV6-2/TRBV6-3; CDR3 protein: CASRTSGSNEQFF
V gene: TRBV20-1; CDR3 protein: CSARQREGLTGELFF
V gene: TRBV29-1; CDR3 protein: CSTERDGHQLAGGINTGELFF
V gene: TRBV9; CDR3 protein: CASSVVGQSHNEQFF
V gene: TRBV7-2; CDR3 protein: CASSLTRSADTQYF
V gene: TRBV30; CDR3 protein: CAWSVFRAMNTEAFF
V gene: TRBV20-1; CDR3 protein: CSARVTAQNSPLHF
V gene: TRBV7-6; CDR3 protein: CASSLMVGREVQETQYF
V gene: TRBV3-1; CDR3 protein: CASSHRAGVPDTQYF
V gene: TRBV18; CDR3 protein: CASSSTSGTYEQYF
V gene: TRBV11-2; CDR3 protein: CASSFGTSSYNSPLHF
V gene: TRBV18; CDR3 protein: CASSPLQGAPTYNSPLHF
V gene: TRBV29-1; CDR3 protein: CSVMPWAGEQYF
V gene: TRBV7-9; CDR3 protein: CASPTPGNTIYF
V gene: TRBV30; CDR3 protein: CAWIDGFFCGEECTEAFF
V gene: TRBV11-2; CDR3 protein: CASSLAFRGSSYNEQFF
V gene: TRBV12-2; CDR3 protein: CASRWGQRLSSHGYTF
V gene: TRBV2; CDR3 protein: CASRDGSGTDTQYF
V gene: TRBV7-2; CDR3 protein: CASSHPTRHNEQFF
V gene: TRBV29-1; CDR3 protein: CSVEVGGSYNEQFF
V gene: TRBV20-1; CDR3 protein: CSARDGGGTTGELFF
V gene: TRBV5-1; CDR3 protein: CASSLTGASNQPQHF
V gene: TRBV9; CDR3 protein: CASSGGSGASTDTQYF
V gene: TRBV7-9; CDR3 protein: CASSPTGDSGNTIYF
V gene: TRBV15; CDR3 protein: CATSRPSQGNNEQFF
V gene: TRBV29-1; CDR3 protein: CSVGGVNQPQHF
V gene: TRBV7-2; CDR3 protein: CASSSNPGLATDTQYF
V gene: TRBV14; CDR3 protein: CASSQDRGENEKLFF
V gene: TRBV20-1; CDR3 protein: CSARVGGQETQYF
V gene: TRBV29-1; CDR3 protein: CSARTSYEQYF
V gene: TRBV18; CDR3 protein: CASSPVGFSTDTQYF
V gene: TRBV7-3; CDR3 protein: CASSSQTGDTQYF
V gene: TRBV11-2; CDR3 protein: CASSLKGLDTLLWNEQFF
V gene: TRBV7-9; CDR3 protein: CASSPKRTDGELFF